The next 27 T cell receptor beta chains were all read from a single sample in a study of post-analysis software for immune sequencing data. Overall study results and limits: Four or five TRBV segments were more frequent in patients than controls; TRBV5-6, TRBV5-1 and TRBV20-1 belonged to this group.

Every TCR beta cDNA library bore unique molecular identifiers. In TCRdb, the PCR reads were re-called with MiXCR into one record per CDR3 protein. The sample includes under 650,000 distinct CDR3 sequences, 44% of them seen just once. Antigens for these TCRs are unknown. Material: blood. The source is a girl aged 5-17 years with multiple sclerosis.

This clonotype was detected only once. Its ends do not fully match the called genes, so a read error is possible. The genes are TRBV12-3 or TRBV12-4 and TRBJ2-3; perhaps TRBD2 as D (6 bases). The CDR3 extends over 14 amino acids. CDR3 protein: CASSLVGREDMQYF. The CDR3 bases are TGTGCCAGCAGTTTAGTCGGGAGAGAGGATATGCAATATTTC.

The chain is built from TRBV12-3 or TRBV12-4 and TRBJ2-1; 7 nucleotides align to TRBD1. The CDR3 loop spans 16 amino acids. V shed 4 bases and J 4 bases; nucleotides not matched to a gene: 10. CDR3 nucleotide sequence: TGTGCCAGCAGTTCTCGGGTGGGACAGCTGTACAATGAGCAGTTCTTC. Residues: CASSSRVGQLYNEQFF.

This sequence joins TRBV12-3 or TRBV12-4 and TRBJ2-3; 8 bases align to TRBD2. V was pared by 7 bases and J by 4 bases, with 13 bases of the junction left unmatched. This CDR3 comprises 16 residues. CDR3 DNA sequence: TGTGCCAGCACCCTTGGACTAGCAAAGAGTGCAGATACGCAGTATTTT. Its protein product is CASTLGLAKSADTQYF.

CDR3 coding DNA: TGTGCCAGCAGCCCGAGCGAAAATTCGGAGACCCAGTACTTC. It specifies CASSPSENSETQYF. The rearrangement uses TRBV7-6 and TRBJ2-5; D not certain. V was pared by 5 bases and J by 5 bases, with 15 bases between. This CDR3 comprises 14 residues. From germline, CDR1 is SGHVS and CDR2 FNYEAQ.

V and J are TRBV6-5 and TRBJ2-1, with no clear D. With 2 bases removed from V and 2 bases from J, the gap between germline ends came to 10 bases. This CDR3 spans 15 amino acids. The germline V gene has CDR1 MNHEY and CDR2 SVGAGI. CDR3 in DNA: TGTGCCAGCAGTTACAAGGGCCCGGCCTACAATGAGCAGTTCTTC. This sequence encodes CASSYKGPAYNEQFF.

This clonotype was counted at least ten times. The CDR3 DNA reads TGCGCCAGCAGCCAGGAGACAGGGGGCCCCTACGAGCAGTACTTC. It translates to CASSQETGGPYEQYF. The chain joins TRBV4-1 to TRBJ2-7, with 10 nucleotides matching TRBD1. The ends lost 3 bases at V and 2 bases at J; junction bases unmatched: 4. The CDR3 extends over 15 amino acids. Germline CDR1 and CDR2: MGHRA and YSYEKL.

This clonotype was observed a handful of times. V gene TRBV12-3 or TRBV12-4 combines with J gene TRBJ2-1, with D possibly being TRBD1 or TRBD2 (7 bases each). V was shortened by 4 bases and J by 0 bases, with 13 bases between the two germline ends. The CDR3 runs to 16 residues. CDR3 coding DNA: TGTGCCAGCAGTTCCGCCAGGGGGGGCTCCTACAATGAGCAGTTCTTC. This translates into CASSSARGGSYNEQFF.

This clonotype has just a few counts. V and J are TRBV7-2 and TRBJ1-5; perhaps TRBD1 as D (5 bases). V lost 3 bases and J lost 7, with 16 bases in between. Germline CDR1 reads SGHTA; CDR2 reads FQGNSA. The CDR3 runs 15 residues. CDR3 region: CASSFNRERGQPQHF. The CDR3 bases are TGTGCCAGCAGCTTCAATCGGGAACGGGGGCAGCCCCAGCATTTT.

The chain joins TRBV13 to TRBJ2-5, with D possibly TRBD1 on 6 matching bases. The DNA matches TRBJ2-7 better at its end, which makes the J call doubtful. Per germline, CDR1 PRHDT and CDR2 FYEKMQ (reference sequence). The CDR3 consists of 14 residues. CDR3 amino acids: CASSWGQRSYEQYF. CDR3 coding DNA: TGTGCCAGCAGCTGGGGGCAGAGGAGCTACGAGCAGTACTTC.

This chain uses TRBV29-1 with TRBJ2-5; D is undetermined. Gene TRBJ2-7 matches the end of the DNA better, so the J call may be wrong. The CDR3 covers 11 residues. CDR1 and CDR2 (germline): SQVTM, ANQGSEA. CDR3 nucleotides: TGCAGCGTTTCTCATAAGCTCGAGCAGTACTTC. Its translation: CSVSHKLEQYF.

This clonotype has more than one count but fewer than ten. V gene TRBV20-1 combines with J gene TRBJ2-7; perhaps D is TRBD1 or TRBD2 (5 bases each). This CDR3 spans 11 amino acids. Trimming stripped 6 bases from V and 12 bases from J, with 18 bases between. CDR1 is DFQATT and CDR2 is SNEGSKA in the germline V gene (reference sequence). The CDR3, as DNA: TGCAGTGCCGCGCTGGGGGTGCTGCGGTACTTC. It codes for CSAALGVLRYF.

This chain uses TRBV5-1 with TRBJ1-1; 8 nucleotides match TRBD1. Trimming cost V 6 bases and J 1 base; bases outside gene matches: 5. The CDR3 consists of 14 residues. The germline CDR1 and CDR2 sequences are SGHRS and YFSETQ. CDR3 sequence: CASNGQGGNTEAFF. The DNA for the CDR3 is TGCGCCAGCAACGGACAGGGCGGGAACACTGAAGCTTTCTTT.

This clonotype has just one count. The chain uses TRBV6-1 and TRBJ2-5, with 7 nucleotides matching TRBD2. The V gene end was trimmed by 6 bases and the J gene end by 11 bases; junction bases not matched to a gene: 12. The CDR3 runs to 13 residues. Per germline, CDR1 MNHNS and CDR2 SASEGT. CDR3 in DNA: TGTGCCAGCAGAGTGTGGGAGGGCGGTGAGCAGTACTTC. Its protein is CASRVWEGGEQYF.

This chain connects TRBV7-9 to TRBJ2-1; possible D gene TRBD1, 7 bases. V was cut by 3 bases and J by 5 bases, with 17 bases left in between. Per germline, CDR1 SEHNR and CDR2 FQNEAQ (reference sequence). CDR3 length: 16 residues. CDR3 sequence: CASSFYSEGAHNEQFF. The CDR3 DNA is TGTGCCAGCAGCTTTTACTCGGAGGGGGCCCACAATGAGCAGTTCTTC.

The chain joins TRBV5-6 to TRBJ2-6; D unclear. In germline, CDR1 is SGHDT, CDR2 YYEEEE. Trimming removed 6 bases from V and 0 bases from J, with 4 bases in between. This CDR3 is 13 amino acids long. The CDR3 loop reads CASKLSGANVLTF. In nucleotides, the CDR3 is TGTGCCAGCAAACTCTCTGGGGCCAACGTCCTGACTTTC.

V and J are TRBV20-1 and TRBJ1-2; TRBD1 agrees at 8 bases. CDR1 is DFQATT, CDR2 SNEGSKA, per germline (reference sequence). This CDR3 region has 14 residues. V dropped 2 bases and J dropped 8; count of bases not matched to a gene: 10. The CDR3 nucleotides are TGCAGTGCTAGACCAGGACAGGGCCGCTACGGCTACACCTTC. This sequence encodes CSARPGQGRYGYTF.

This chain uses TRBV7-8 with TRBJ1-1; D unresolved. The ends were cut back, 3 bases at V and 1 base at J, with 9 bases in the middle. This CDR3 has 14 residues. Germline loops: CDR1 SGHVS, CDR2 FQNEAQ. The CDR3 nucleotides are TGTGCCAGCAGCTTTTACCGAAAGAACACTGAAGCTTTCTTT. As protein: CASSFYRKNTEAFF.

CDR3 nucleotide sequence: TGCAGCCCTAGGGCTAGCGGAAACAATGAGCAGTTCTTC. Translating gives CSPRASGNNEQFF. V usage is TRBV20-1 and J usage is TRBJ2-1; 7 bases map to TRBD2. The CDR3 consists of 13 residues. Germline loops: CDR1 DFQATT, CDR2 SNEGSKA (reference sequence).

The chain is built from TRBV24-1 and TRBJ2-1, with 8 positions matching TRBD1. This CDR3 is 14 amino acids long. From germline, CDR1 is KGHDR and CDR2 SFDVKD. The trim removed 6 bases at V and 7 bases at J, leaving 7 bases unmatched. Written as DNA, the CDR3 is TGTGCCACCAGTATCTCCGGGACAGGTAATGAGCAGTTCTTC. Amino acids: CATSISGTGNEQFF.

This clonotype has a handful of counts. The chain combines TRBV20-1 with TRBJ1-1; no firm D call. Germline-derived CDR1 and CDR2 are DFQATT and SNEGSKA (reference sequence). CDR3 size: 14 residues. V was shortened by 5 bases and J by 4 bases, with 17 bases between the two germline ends. CDR3 nucleotide sequence: TGCAGTGCTCCTCGAAGGAGGGAGGGCACTGAAGCTTTCTTT. It yields the protein CSAPRRREGTEAFF.

The rearrangement joins TRBV6-5 to TRBJ2-7; no clear D gene. Trimming removed 5 bases at V and 6 bases at J, with 20 bases between. The length of the CDR3 is 15 residues. Per germline, CDR1 MNHEY and CDR2 SVGAGI. The CDR3 protein is CASSISGLMMGEQYF. The CDR3 nucleotides are TGTGCCAGCAGTATATCGGGTCTAATGATGGGCGAGCAGTACTTC.

Only a few counts were recorded for this clonotype. The J gene is TRBJ2-7, the V gene TRBV10-3, with D possibly being TRBD1 or TRBD2 (5 bases each). This CDR3 is 13 amino acids long. The V and J ends lost 10 bases and 6 bases respectively, with 19 bases between them. Germline CDR1 reads ENHRY; CDR2 reads SYGVKD. The CDR3 reads CATSVGPASEQYF. Here the CDR3 DNA reads TGTGCCACGTCCGTGGGACCCGCCTCCGAGCAGTACTTC.

The rearrangement uses TRBV25-1 and TRBJ2-1, with TRBD2 identical over 9 bases. CDR1 is MGHDK, CDR2 SYGVNS, per germline. The length of the CDR3 is 12 residues. Losses at the gene ends were 4 bases for V and 15 bases for J; bases not matched to a gene: 7. The CDR3 DNA follows: TGTGCCAGCAGTGGAATAGCGGGAGTCGCGTTCTTC. This codes for CASSGIAGVAFF.

This clonotype was detected only a few times. This chain connects TRBV20-1 to TRBJ2-1; TRBD2 is a possible D gene (7 bases). Germline values: CDR1 DFQATT, CDR2 SNEGSKA (reference sequence). The CDR3 is 14 residues long. The V end was cut by 3 bases, the J end by 3 bases, with 12 bases between. Written as DNA, the CDR3 is TGCAGTGCTAGCAGCGGGACAATCTACAATGAGCAGTTCTTC. This encodes CSASSGTIYNEQFF.

This chain joins TRBV5-1 and TRBJ2-4; 10 nucleotides agree with TRBD2. The germline V gene has CDR1 SGHRS and CDR2 YFSETQ. This CDR3 comprises 15 residues. V trimming: 7 bases; J trimming: 13 bases; junction bases outside the gene matches: 17. CDR3 in DNA: TGCGCCAGCGTCGCAACTAGCGGGATAGAAGATACGCAGTACTTC. This translates into CASVATSGIEDTQYF.

The CDR3 bases are TGTGCCAGCAGCTTGTTGGTCAATGAGCAGTTCTTC. This encodes CASSLLVNEQFF. The rearrangement links TRBV5-6 to TRBJ2-1; D not resolved. CDR1 SGHDT and CDR2 YYEEEE come from the germline V gene. The CDR3 is made up of 12 amino acids. With 1 base removed from V and 6 bases from J, the gap between germline ends came to 5 bases.

This clonotype was counted only a few times. The chain is built from TRBV4-1 and TRBJ2-3; unclear D gene. This CDR3 region has 14 residues. The V end was cut by 0 bases, the J end by 2 bases, with 6 bases between. The V gene's germline CDR1 is MGHRA and CDR2 YSYEKL. CDR3: CASSQDRTTDTQYF. The CDR3, as DNA: TGCGCCAGCAGCCAAGATAGGACCACAGATACGCAGTATTTT.